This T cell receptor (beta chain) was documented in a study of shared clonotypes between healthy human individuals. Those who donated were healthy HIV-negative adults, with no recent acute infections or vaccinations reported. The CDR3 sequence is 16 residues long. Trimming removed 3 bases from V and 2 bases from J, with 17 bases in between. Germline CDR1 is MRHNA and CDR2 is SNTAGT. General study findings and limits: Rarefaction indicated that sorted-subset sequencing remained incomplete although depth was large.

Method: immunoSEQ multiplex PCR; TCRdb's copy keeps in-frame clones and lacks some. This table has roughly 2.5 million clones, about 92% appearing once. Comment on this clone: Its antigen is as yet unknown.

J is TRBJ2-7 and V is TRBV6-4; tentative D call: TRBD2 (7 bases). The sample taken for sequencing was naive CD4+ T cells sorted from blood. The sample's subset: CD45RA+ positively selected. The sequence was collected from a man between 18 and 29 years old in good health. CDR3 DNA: TGTGCCAGCAGTGAAAAGGCGGGGGCCTCTACCTACGAGCAGTACTTC. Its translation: CASSEKAGASTYEQYF.